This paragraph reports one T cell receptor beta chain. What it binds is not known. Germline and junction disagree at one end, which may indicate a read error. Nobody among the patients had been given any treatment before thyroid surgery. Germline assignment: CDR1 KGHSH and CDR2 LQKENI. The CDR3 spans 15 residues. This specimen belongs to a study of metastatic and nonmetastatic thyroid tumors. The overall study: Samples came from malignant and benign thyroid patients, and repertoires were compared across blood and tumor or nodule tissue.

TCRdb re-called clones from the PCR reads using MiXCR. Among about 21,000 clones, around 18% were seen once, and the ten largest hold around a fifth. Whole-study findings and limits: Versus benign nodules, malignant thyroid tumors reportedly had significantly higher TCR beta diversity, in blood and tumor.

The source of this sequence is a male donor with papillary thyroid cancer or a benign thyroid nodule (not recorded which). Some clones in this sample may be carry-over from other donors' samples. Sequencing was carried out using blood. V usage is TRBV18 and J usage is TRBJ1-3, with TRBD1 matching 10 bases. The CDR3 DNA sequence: TGTGCCAGCCCACAGACAGGGGGCGCCGGAAACACCGTATATTTT. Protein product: CASPQTGGAGNTVYF. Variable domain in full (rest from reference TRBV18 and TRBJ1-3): NAGVMQNPRHLVRRRGQEARLRCSPMKGHSHVYWYRQLPEEGLKFMVYLQKENIIDESGMPKERFSAEFPKEGPSILRIQQVVRGDSAAYFCASPQTGGAGNTVYFGEGSWLTVV.